Each of the 9 T cell receptor beta chains below was sequenced from the same sample in a study of tumor-infiltrating lymphocytes in localized non-small cell lung cancer. Clones were sequenced by immunoSEQ multiplex PCR, and TCRdb holds only the in-frame ones, with some missing. The sample lists around 13,000 clones; approximately 85% were seen once. The source material was uninvolved lung tissue not adjacent to the tumor. These TCRs come from a human donor with non-small cell lung cancer.

This rearrangement joins TRBV6-1 to TRBJ2-4, with unresolved D. This CDR3 has 14 amino acids. Trimming removed 1 base from V and 2 bases from J, with 6 bases in between. Germline-derived CDR1 and CDR2 are MNHNS and SASEGT. DNA for the CDR3: TGTGCCAGCAGTGAAGTAGGGACCAAAAACATTCAGTACTTC. Amino acids: CASSEVGTKNIQYF.

This chain connects TRBV7-2 to TRBJ2-5; no clear D. The CDR3 sequence is 14 residues long. The V gene lost 4 bases and the J gene lost 2 bases, with 11 bases spanning the gap. CDR1 is SGHTA and CDR2 is FQGNSA in the germline V gene. Written as DNA, the CDR3 is TGTGCCAGCAGCTCCTATTATCCTCAAGAGACCCAGTACTTC. This translates into CASSSYYPQETQYF.

This clone was seen once. The chain has TRBV6-1 and TRBJ1-4, with D tentatively TRBD1 (6 bases). Germline V gene sequence: CDR1 MNHNS, CDR2 SASEGT. Trimming took off 4 bases at V and 7 bases at J, with 10 bases between the two ends. This CDR3 has 13 residues. The CDR3 protein is CASSGQGTEKLFF. Here the CDR3 DNA reads TGTGCCAGCAGTGGTCAGGGGACTGAAAAACTGTTTTTT.

The gene calls are TRBV6-5 and TRBJ2-7; 7 bases agree with TRBD2. The CDR3 sequence is 14 residues long. The germline V gene encodes CDR1 MNHEY and CDR2 SVGAGI. V dropped 8 bases and J dropped 2; count of bases not matched to a gene: 9. The CDR3 reads CASSARGLAYEQYF. The CDR3 nucleotides read TGTGCCAGCTCCGCTCGCGGACTAGCCTACGAGCAGTACTTC.

In this sample, this clone turned up once. J is TRBJ2-7 and V is TRBV5-1; D is possibly TRBD1 or TRBD2 (5 bases each). V dropped 3 bases and J dropped 5 bases, with 12 bases sitting between them. The CDR3 is 13 residues long. CDR1 SGHRS and CDR2 YFSETQ come from the germline V gene. In DNA form, the CDR3 reads TGCGCCAGCAGCTCCGGGACGGGTGACGAGCAGTACTTC. Protein product: CASSSGTGDEQYF.

V and J are TRBV6-5 and TRBJ1-6, with 7 bases lining up with TRBD1. After removal of 6 bases from V and 10 bases from J, the junction contained 6 bases not matched to a gene. CDR3 length: 13 residues. Germline lookup yields CDR1 MNHEY and CDR2 SVGAGI. Written as DNA, the CDR3 is TGTGCCAGCAGACGGGACAGAGGATCACCCCTCCACTTT. This sequence encodes CASRRDRGSPLHF.

This chain joins TRBV27 and TRBJ1-3, with D uncertain. With 1 base removed from V and 2 bases from J, the gap between germline ends came to 12 bases. The CDR3 has 16 residues. Per germline, CDR1 MNHEY and CDR2 SMNVEV (reference sequence). As DNA, the CDR3 is TGTGCCAGCAGTTTATACGGTATTGGGGCTGGAAACACCATATATTTT. Residues: CASSLYGIGAGNTIYF.

This clone was counted a few times. CDR3 nucleotide sequence: TGCGCCAGCAGCTCCCCCGCCCTGCCAAAGAGCTCCTACAATGAGCAGTTCTTC. As protein: CASSSPALPKSSYNEQFF. The chain has TRBV5-1 and TRBJ2-1, with D unclear. The CDR3 has 18 amino acids. The V end lost 3 bases, the J end lost 0 bases, and 19 bases lay between the germline ends. Looked up from germline, CDR1 is SGHRS and CDR2 is YFSETQ.

The chain couples TRBV6-6 to TRBJ1-2; D is unresolved. This CDR3 comprises 14 residues. CDR1 and CDR2 from the germline V gene are MNHNY and SVGAGI (reference sequence). Trimming stripped 8 bases from V and 7 bases from J, with 20 bases between. The chain's CDR3 is CASAADGWLSGYTF. The CDR3 nucleotides are TGTGCCAGCGCCGCGGATGGCTGGCTGAGTGGCTACACCTTC.